Listed below are T cell receptor beta chains from one sample, sequenced in a study of T cell repertoires in cytomegalovirus infection. Their specific antigens are unknown. MiXCR was run by TCRdb on the reads, yielding one entry per CDR3 protein. The sample has some 320,000 distinct CDR3 sequences; 25% to 35% are singletons. The sequenced sample was cultured PBMCs, obtained from culture after CMV antigen stimulation. These TCRs come from a human donor in good health (CMV status not recorded). Some clones in this sample may be carry-over from other donors' samples. Each CDR3 is given with its conserved first and last residue. D genes are given only for firm matches. Size values are once, few and many counts, or a class for expanded clones, and some rows have none.

TRBJ1-2,-,TRBV11-1,-,TGTGCCAGCAGCGAATCCGGTGGGGACTATGGCTACACCTTC,CASSESGGDYGYTF
TRBJ1-2,-,TRBV6-1,-,TGTGCCAGCATTGCCAGGGGCCGTGACAGTGGCTACACCTTC,CASIARGRDSGYTF
TRBJ2-7,-,TRBV11-2,-,TGTGCCAGCAGCTTAGAAAGGCCGGACTCCTACGAGCAGTACTTC,CASSLERPDSYEQYF
TRBJ2-3,-,TRBV10-2,-,TGCGCCAGCAGTGCCCCGGGGGCCTACTCAGATACGCAGTATTTT,CASSAPGAYSDTQYF
TRBJ2-5,TRBD2,TRBV7-9,few,TGTGCCAGCAGCCCTAATAGCGGGAGAACGGAGACCCAGTACTTC,CASSPNSGRTETQYF
TRBJ2-5,-,TRBV12-3/TRBV12-4,few,TGTGCCAGCAGTGACGCTTGGACCCAGTACTTC,CASSDAWTQYF
TRBJ2-1,TRBD1,TRBV9,-,TGTGCCAGCAGCGTAGCTACCACGGGACAGTACAATGAGCAGTTCTTC,CASSVATTGQYNEQFF
TRBJ2-1,-,TRBV11-1,few,TGTGCCAGCAGCTCTCCCCCTACTGAGCAGTTCTTC,CASSSPPTEQFF
TRBJ2-5,-,TRBV24-1,-,TGTGCCACCAGTGATTTTGGGGGAGTAGGGGAAGAGACCCAGTACTTC,CATSDFGGVGEETQYF
TRBJ1-6,-,TRBV5-1,many,TGCGCCAGCAGCTTGGATTTCCCAGGGAGCTCCTATAATTCACCCCTCCACTTT,CASSLDFPGSSYNSPLHF
TRBJ1-1,-,TRBV7-9,-,TGTGCCAGCGAGAGGACGGTGAACACTGAAGCTTTCTTT,CASERTVNTEAFF
TRBJ1-6,-,TRBV7-9,medium-sized,TGTGCCAGCAGCCTTGGACAGAATAATTCACCCCTCCACTTT,CASSLGQNNSPLHF
TRBJ1-6,-,TRBV12-3/TRBV12-4,-,TGTGCCAGCAGGGACAGCACCTATAATTCACCCCTCCACTTT,CASRDSTYNSPLHF
TRBJ1-2,-,TRBV6-1,few,TGTGCCAGCAGTGAAAGGGAAGGGCAGGGCTACACCTTC,CASSEREGQGYTF
TRBJ2-6,TRBD1,TRBV30,few,TGTGCCTGGAGTCCAGGGGGTGGGGCCAACGTCCTGACTTTC,CAWSPGGGANVLTF
TRBJ1-5,-,TRBV7-2,-,TGTGCCAGCAGCTTCGGGGCCGCTAGCAATCAGCCCCAGCATTTT,CASSFGAASNQPQHF
TRBJ1-6,-,TRBV20-1,few,TGCAGTGCTCCTGACGGACTTAATTCACCCCTCCACTTT,CSAPDGLNSPLHF
TRBJ1-2,-,TRBV7-8,-,TGTGCCAGCAGCTTAAAAGTGGAGATGTATGGCTACACCTTC,CASSLKVEMYGYTF
TRBJ2-1,TRBD2,TRBV7-9,many,TGTGCCAGCAGCCAAGTTGGGACTAGCGGGTATGAGCAGTTCTTC,CASSQVGTSGYEQFF
TRBJ2-1,-,TRBV10-3,-,TGTGCCATCAGTGATCGAGTAGGTAACAATGAGCAGTTCTTC,CAISDRVGNNEQFF
TRBJ1-5,-,TRBV4-1,-,TGCGCCAGCAGCCAAGAGGAGGGGGGGCCCCAGCATTTT,CASSQEEGGPQHF
TRBJ2-1,-,TRBV7-6,-,TGTGCCAGCAGCCCCTATGAGAGTTCCAATGAGCAGTTCTTC,CASSPYESSNEQFF
TRBJ1-4,-,TRBV7-2,many,TGTGCCAGCAGCTTGTGGCGCGAAAAACTGTTTTTT,CASSLWREKLFF
TRBJ2-3,TRBD2,TRBV7-8,-,TGTGCCAGCAGCGGACTAGCGGGAACGCATACGCAGTATTTT,CASSGLAGTHTQYF
TRBJ2-5,-,TRBV19,-,TGTGCCAGTAGTTATGGGGAGGCAGAGACCCAGTACTTC,CASSYGEAETQYF
TRBJ1-1,-,TRBV20-1,few,TGCAGCGGGGGGTGGAAGGTGAAAGAAGCTTTCTTT,CSGGWKVKEAFF
TRBJ2-7,-,TRBV19,-,TGTGCCAGTAGTATCTCCACAGTCAACCACGAGCAGTACTTC,CASSISTVNHEQYF
TRBJ1-2,-,TRBV12-3/TRBV12-4,-,TGTGCCAGCAGTCCACAAGGGGGTGGCTACACCTTC,CASSPQGGGYTF
TRBJ2-1,-,TRBV12-3/TRBV12-4,-,TGTGCCAGCAGACCCGACAGACCTAACAATGAGCAGTTCTTC,CASRPDRPNNEQFF
TRBJ1-1,-,TRBV5-1,-,TGCGCCAGCAGGGGCAGGTTAAACACTGAAGCTTTCTTT,CASRGRLNTEAFF
TRBJ2-5,TRBD2,TRBV7-8,many,TGTGCCAGCAGCTTGGAGACTAGCGGGGGAGAGACCCAGTACTTC,CASSLETSGGETQYF
TRBJ2-4,TRBD1,TRBV6-1,few,TGTGCCAGCAGCGGACAGGGGGCTTGGAACATTCAGTACTTC,CASSGQGAWNIQYF
TRBJ2-3,-,TRBV7-2,-,TGTGCCAGCAGCTTATCGCTATCCGGCACAGATACGCAGTATTTT,CASSLSLSGTDTQYF
TRBJ2-1,-,TRBV19,few,TGTGCCAGTAGTACCCCAGGACTGGCCAATGAGCAGTTCTTC,CASSTPGLANEQFF
TRBJ1-2,TRBD1,TRBV2,few,TGTGCCAGCAGGGTACAGGGGCTCGATGGCTACACCTTC,CASRVQGLDGYTF
TRBJ1-1,-,TRBV9,-,TGTGCCAGCAGCGCCCAGACAGGATGGAACACTGAAGCTTTCTTT,CASSAQTGWNTEAFF
TRBJ1-1,-,TRBV19,-,TGTGCCAGTAGTATGGTAGTGAACACTGAAGCTTTCTTT,CASSMVVNTEAFF
TRBJ2-1,TRBD2,TRBV9,few,TGTGCCAGCAGCGCGAGCGGGAGGGTACCCTACAATGAGCAGTTCTTC,CASSASGRVPYNEQFF
TRBJ2-2,-,TRBV11-3,few,TGTGCCAGCAGCTTAAATGGACAGATCACCGGGGAGCTGTTTTTT,CASSLNGQITGELFF
TRBJ2-5,TRBD1,TRBV7-9,-,TGTGCCAGCAGCTTAGCACAGGGGCAAGAGACCCAGTACTTC,CASSLAQGQETQYF
TRBJ1-2,-,TRBV6-1,few,TGTGCCAGCACCCGGACTAAAGGCTATGGCTACACCTTC,CASTRTKGYGYTF
TRBJ1-5,TRBD1,TRBV15,-,TGTGCCACCAGCAGAGATTTGACAGGGTATGGACAGCCCCAGCATTTT,CATSRDLTGYGQPQHF
TRBJ2-7,TRBD1,TRBV7-6,many,TGTGCCAGCAGCTTAGCCCGGGACAGGGGGTTCAGCGAGCAGTACTTC,CASSLARDRGFSEQYF
TRBJ1-5,-,TRBV7-9,few,TGTGCCAGCAGCTTGGGGAAAACGGACATGGAGGGTCAGCCCCAGCATTTT,CASSLGKTDMEGQPQHF
TRBJ2-3,-,TRBV11-2,-,TGTGCCAGCAGCTCCGTTTACCGCACAGATACGCAGTATTTT,CASSSVYRTDTQYF
TRBJ1-6,TRBD1,TRBV7-2,few,TGTGCCAGCAGCTTAGGACCGGGACAGGGTTTTTCACCCCTCCACTTT,CASSLGPGQGFSPLHF
TRBJ1-5,-,TRBV6-1,-,TGTGCCAGCTTAAGACAGGTCAATCAGCCCCAGCATTTT,CASLRQVNQPQHF
TRBJ1-1,-,TRBV7-9,many,TGTGCCAGCAGCTCCGAGTGGGGGAACACTGAAGCTTTCTTT,CASSSEWGNTEAFF
TRBJ1-2,-,TRBV30,-,TGTGCCTGGAGTGTACAGGGAAGGTTCTATGGCTACACCTTC,CAWSVQGRFYGYTF
TRBJ2-2,-,TRBV24-1,-,TGTGCCACCAGTGATTCAAGAGACACCGGGGAGCTGTTTTTT,CATSDSRDTGELFF
TRBJ2-1,-,TRBV20-1,-,TGCAGTGCTAGGCACAACGGGGGGACACTCACCTACAATGAGCAGTTCTTC,CSARHNGGTLTYNEQFF